Described below is a single T cell receptor (gamma chain) sequence and its context. This receptor's antigen is unknown. No much larger clone exists at a distance of one base, and base qualities are not known. The protocol used for the library was multiplex PCR. The sequencer listed for this sample is Ion Torrent PGM. TRG repertoires were amplified from 150 to 250 ng of biopsy DNA with the LymphoTrack kit, in which Illumina adapters are carried by the primers. TRG amplicons were cleaned up with AMPure XP beads, measured on a 2100 Bioanalyzer, and combined in equimolar amounts. An Ion PGM instrument was used to sequence the TRG libraries. In the authors' own workflow: Reads in which more than 10% of nucleotides fell below the per-patient third-quartile quality score were removed with FastX. Reads were aligned with IMGT/HighV-QUEST to assign V, D and J genes, identify CDR3 regions and assess functionality. After the sequences were translated into amino acids, every sequence predicted to be non-functional was thrown out. The CDR3s were broken into kmers both with and without positional annotation, PCA was run on the kmer frequencies, and the samples were clustered using every one of the 1023 combinations of PCs 1-10. Classification was validated by leave-one-out cross-validation, in which parameters were re-optimised on the remaining samples each time. Shannon diversity was calculated using the vegan R package from repeated random subsamples equal to the lowest read count. TCRdb reran clone calling on the public reads with CATT; rows sharing one DNA sequence were then combined. The V and J calls follow TCRdb's processing rather than the paper's. This sample holds around 1,300 gamma-chain clones; 44% were observed only once. In total, the top ten clones hold 14% of the sample.

This entry comes from a study of intestinal T cells in coeliac disease (dated by TCRdb to the early 2020s). Looking at the study overall: Coeliac patients were found to be much younger than controls, with mean ages of roughly 15 versus 50 years recorded in the TRG cohort. In the TCR-delta (TRD) cohort, there were duodenal biopsies from around ten coeliac disease patients and around ten non-coeliac controls. Duodenal biopsies from some 30 coeliac disease patients and 20 to 25 non-coeliac controls made up a second, larger TCR-gamma (TRG) cohort. Overall study results and their limits: Repeated CDR3 amino acid sequences could not be distinguished from PCR duplicates in the analysis. Of some 54 biopsies, approximately 50 (about 94%) were correctly classified by TRG clustering, which had a reported leave-one-out accuracy of approximately 87%. In training, clustering based on TRD kmers put all 22 biopsies in the right class, and the reported leave-one-out accuracy was more than 75%. Coeliac and control groups differed significantly in age, although an age-split analysis did not yield significant classification. FFPE-derived DNA was found to be relatively degraded, and loss of a proportion of TCR sequences in each sample was likely caused by this degradation.

Genomic DNA was extracted with the QIAamp DNA FFPE tissue kit from ten 5-um FFPE scrolls per case. Fully anonymised formalin-fixed paraffin-embedded duodenal biopsies surplus to diagnostic needs were used to test TCR repertoire-based classification of coeliac disease. Specimen: a duodenal biopsy. This clonotype was obtained from a human donor with celiac disease.

This receptor carries the CDR3 CATWDGPIRKLF. Read as DNA, the sequence is TGTGCCACCTGGGACGGGCCTATTAGGAAACTCTTT. The chain employs TRGV2 and TRGJ1 or TRGJ2. Inclusive of the bounding cysteine and phenylalanine, the CDR3 is 12 residues long. Kept here is only the CDR3 DNA, which spans 36 bases and is read in frame from base 1. Trimming leaves V shorter by 0 bases and J shorter by 12 bases, with the junction holding 8 bases beyond the gene matches. CDR1 EGSNGY and CDR2 YDSYNSKV are derived from the germline V gene.